The rows below give T cell receptor beta chains drawn from one sample of a study of T cell responses to AZD1222 COVID-19 vaccine. TCRdb keeps only in-frame clones here, not all; method: immunoSEQ multiplex PCR. The sample has 120,000 to 150,000 clones, 92% seen once. The starting material was peripheral blood, obtained 28 days after the second AZD1222 dose. Source of these receptors: an adult who received the AZD1222 COVID-19 vaccine. CDR3s leave out the opening cysteine and the closing phenylalanine or tryptophan. Fields, in order: V gene, J gene, CDR3 protein.

V gene: TRBV7-6; J gene: TRBJ1-1; CDR3 protein: ASSFSTEAF
V gene: TRBV5-4; J gene: TRBJ2-3; CDR3 protein: ASSLVADTDTQY
V gene: TRBV21-1; J gene: TRBJ2-2; CDR3 protein: AITRDRVTGELF
V gene: TRBV29-1; J gene: TRBJ1-1; CDR3 protein: SVEGRMNTEAF
V gene: TRBV15; J gene: TRBJ1-4; CDR3 protein: ATSRATGADEKLF
V gene: TRBV7-9; J gene: TRBJ2-2; CDR3 protein: ASIGTSGGTGELF
V gene: TRBV14; J gene: TRBJ1-1; CDR3 protein: ASSPPASWRAF
V gene: TRBV7-9; J gene: TRBJ1-2; CDR3 protein: ASSSPRRPGYT
V gene: TRBV7-9; J gene: TRBJ1-1; CDR3 protein: ASSLLITTVGEAF
V gene: TRBV7-2; J gene: TRBJ1-1; CDR3 protein: ASSALWGENEAF
V gene: TRBV10-3; J gene: TRBJ2-5; CDR3 protein: AISDYRGTQETQY
V gene: TRBV30; J gene: TRBJ2-5; CDR3 protein: AWSPGPMETQY
V gene: TRBV5-4; J gene: TRBJ1-2; CDR3 protein: ASSLEQGINYGYT
V gene: TRBV30; J gene: TRBJ1-1; CDR3 protein: AWSVMVNTEAF
V gene: TRBV6-5; J gene: TRBJ2-1; CDR3 protein: ASTSPTAGHNEQF
V gene: TRBV3-1/TRBV3-2; J gene: TRBJ2-1; CDR3 protein: ASSHPLAGGRNEQF
V gene: TRBV6-1; J gene: TRBJ1-4; CDR3 protein: ASSEQQHEKLF
V gene: TRBV7-9; J gene: TRBJ1-1; CDR3 protein: ASSSRDSMAGGTEAF
V gene: TRBV29-1; J gene: TRBJ1-2; CDR3 protein: SASGGGGPVYGYT
V gene: TRBV6-6; J gene: TRBJ1-1; CDR3 protein: ASSRPTGRLSTEAF
V gene: TRBV28; J gene: TRBJ2-1; CDR3 protein: ASSLNGLAVFEQF
V gene: TRBV25-1; J gene: TRBJ1-1; CDR3 protein: ASKTDYEEAF
V gene: TRBV18; J gene: TRBJ2-3; CDR3 protein: ASSSSRVADTQY
V gene: TRBV3-1/TRBV3-2; J gene: TRBJ2-7; CDR3 protein: ASSQVGTSSHISGEQY
V gene: TRBV15; J gene: TRBJ1-1; CDR3 protein: ATSRDPRLNTEAF
V gene: TRBV6-4; J gene: TRBJ2-6; CDR3 protein: ASSERGSSGANVLT
V gene: TRBV5-8; J gene: TRBJ1-4; CDR3 protein: ASSLGDTTNEKLF
V gene: TRBV28; J gene: TRBJ1-1; CDR3 protein: ASSAPGLRREAF
V gene: TRBV9; J gene: TRBJ2-3; CDR3 protein: ASSARTGSDTQY
V gene: TRBV2; J gene: TRBJ1-5; CDR3 protein: ASSDPGNSNQPQH
V gene: TRBV7-6; J gene: TRBJ1-4; CDR3 protein: ASSFEDRGNEKLF
V gene: TRBV5-4; J gene: TRBJ2-3; CDR3 protein: ASQGGGATDTQY
V gene: TRBV3-1/TRBV3-2; J gene: TRBJ1-2; CDR3 protein: ASSQLGAGGYT
V gene: TRBV7-3; J gene: TRBJ2-3; CDR3 protein: ASSVSGGSTDTQY
V gene: TRBV30; J gene: TRBJ2-2; CDR3 protein: AWKVGPGELF
V gene: TRBV3-1/TRBV3-2; J gene: TRBJ1-2; CDR3 protein: ASGLTGGNSYT
V gene: TRBV28; J gene: TRBJ2-2; CDR3 protein: ASSYPRRGNTGELF
V gene: TRBV7-2; J gene: TRBJ2-2; CDR3 protein: ASSSRGGTGELF
V gene: TRBV7-9; J gene: TRBJ2-1; CDR3 protein: ASSRPGTGAVDTEQF
V gene: TRBV28; J gene: TRBJ1-2; CDR3 protein: ASSPSGQDYGYT